These 27 T cell receptor beta chains were all obtained from the same sample, sequenced in a study of early T cells in non-severe SARS-CoV-2 infection. TCRdb reprocessed the 5' RACE reads via MiXCR and lists one record per CDR3 protein. There are 80,000 or so distinct CDR3 sequences in the sample; roughly 15% occur only once, and 12% lies in the top ten. Source material: whole blood. The origin of the receptors is an adult who was a healthcare worker with PCR-confirmed SARS-CoV-2 infection or an uninfected control (not recorded which).

The chain uses TRBV7-2 and TRBJ2-1; D not resolved. This CDR3 is 16 amino acids long. Per the germline V gene, CDR1 is SGHTA and CDR2 is FQGNSA. Trimming took off 5 bases at V and 5 bases at J, with 19 bases between the two ends. The chain's CDR3 is CASSPSWVYPDNEQFF. CDR3 DNA sequence: TGTGCCAGCAGCCCTTCATGGGTTTATCCGGACAATGAGCAGTTCTTC.

This clonotype was seen a few times. The chain has TRBV11-2 and TRBJ2-7; 7 bases match TRBD2. CDR1 SGHAT and CDR2 FQNNGV come from the germline V gene. The ends lost 5 bases at V and 4 bases at J; junction bases unmatched: 8. The CDR3 loop spans 14 amino acids. CDR3 coding DNA: TGTGCCAGCAGCCCAGCCCAGGGAGGGTACGAGCAGTACTTC. It is translated as CASSPAQGGYEQYF.

The genes are TRBV7-3 and TRBJ2-1, with a weak D call TRBD1 (6 bases). CDR3 length equals 13 residues. Germline CDR1 is SGHTA and CDR2 is FQGTGA. V was clipped by 4 bases and J by 6 bases, with 10 bases between them. CDR3 sequence: CASSSGQFNEQFF. As DNA, the CDR3 is TGTGCCAGCAGCTCAGGACAGTTCAATGAGCAGTTCTTC. The full variable domain, rest sourced from reference TRBV7-3 and TRBJ2-1, is GAGVSQTPSNKVTEKGKYVELRCDPISGHTALYWYRQSLGQGPEFLIYFQGTGAADDSGLPNDRFFAVRPEGSVSTLKIQRTERGDSAVYLCASSSGQFNEQFFGPGTRLTVL.

This clonotype was observed a few times. The chain has TRBV7-6 and TRBJ2-7, with 8 bases fitting TRBD2. Looked up from germline, CDR1 is SGHVS and CDR2 is FNYEAQ. The CDR3 contains 15 residues. The V gene end was trimmed by 5 bases and the J gene end by 0 bases; junction bases not matched to a gene: 6. The CDR3 bases are TGTGCCAGCAGCGAAACTAGCGGTCCCTCCTACGAGCAGTACTTC. Its protein is CASSETSGPSYEQYF.

The CDR3 loop is CSARTGGGYEQYF. The CDR3 DNA follows: TGCAGTGCTAGGACAGGGGGCGGATACGAGCAGTACTTC. The chain links TRBV20-1 to TRBJ2-7; 10 bases agree with TRBD1. Germline CDR1 and CDR2: DFQATT and SNEGSKA (reference sequence). The CDR3 is 13 residues long. Losses at the gene ends were 3 bases for V and 4 bases for J; bases not matched to a gene: 3.

This chain links TRBV20-1 with TRBJ2-5; TRBD1 matches at 9 bases. CDR1 and CDR2 (germline): DFQATT, SNEGSKA (reference sequence). The CDR3 consists of 13 residues. The CDR3 DNA sequence: TGCAGCCCGTGGACAGGGGCGGAAGAGACCCAGTACTTC. Translation gives CSPWTGAEETQYF.

J is TRBJ2-4 and V is TRBV6-5; a weak D match, TRBD2 (6 bases). Germline V gene lookup returns CDR1 MNHEY and CDR2 SVGAGI. The CDR3 runs to 15 residues. V was clipped by 0 bases and J by 0 bases, with 6 bases between them. The CDR3 region has the DNA TGTGCCAGCAGTTACTCGGGACTAGCCAAAAACATTCAGTACTTC. It codes for CASSYSGLAKNIQYF.

This clonotype turned up a few times. The chain carries TRBV7-2 and TRBJ1-2; 7 bases align to TRBD1. Looked up from germline, CDR1 is SGHTA and CDR2 is FQGNSA. The J segment lost 0 bases and the V segment lost 6 bases, leaving 7 bases of the junction unmatched. The CDR3 is 15 residues long. CDR3 residues: CASSFRDRANYGYTF. Written as DNA, the CDR3 is TGTGCCAGCAGTTTTCGGGACAGAGCTAACTATGGCTACACCTTC.

This clonotype was detected only a few times. The chain carries TRBV12-3 or TRBV12-4 and TRBJ1-1, with 8 bases that match TRBD1. The junction had 3 bases not matched to a gene; V was cut back by 5 bases and J by 1 base. The CDR3 spans 14 residues. CDR3 loop: CASSQGQGNTEAFF. DNA of the CDR3: TGTGCCAGCAGTCAAGGACAGGGGAACACTGAAGCTTTCTTT.

The chain uses TRBV6-6 and TRBJ2-1; 12 nucleotides agree with TRBD2. This CDR3 is 14 amino acids long. The germline CDR1 and CDR2 sequences are MNHNY and SVGAGI (reference sequence). With V trimmed by 5 bases and J by 6 bases, 2 bases remained unmatched. The CDR3 sequence: CASSGLAGTNEQFF. In DNA form, the CDR3 reads TGTGCCAGCAGTGGACTAGCGGGGACCAATGAGCAGTTCTTC.

This chain uses TRBV20-1 with TRBJ2-1; 8 bases fit TRBD1. Germline V CDR1 and CDR2: DFQATT, SNEGSKA (reference sequence). This CDR3 has 14 amino acids. The V and J ends lost 4 bases and 6 bases, in that order; junction bases with no gene match: 8. CDR3 amino acids: CSAKDRAYLNEQFF. Here the CDR3 DNA reads TGCAGTGCTAAGGACAGGGCCTACCTCAATGAGCAGTTCTTC.

Only a few counts were recorded for this clonotype. The rearrangement joins TRBV6-1 to TRBJ2-3; D call uncertain. Germline V gene data show CDR1 as MNHNS and CDR2 as SASEGT. The germline V and J ends were trimmed by 3 bases and 4 bases, with 11 bases remaining between them. The CDR3 spans 14 residues. This chain's CDR3 is CASSDLRSSDTQYF. The DNA of the CDR3 is TGTGCCAGCAGTGATCTCCGTTCATCAGATACGCAGTATTTT.

This clonotype has only a few counts. The gene calls are TRBV4-1 and TRBJ2-1; 9 nucleotides match TRBD1. This CDR3 has 15 amino acids. The junction had 3 bases not matched to a gene; V was cut back by 4 bases and J by 2 bases. CDR1 is MGHRA and CDR2 is YSYEKL in the germline V gene. CDR3: CASSPDRGPYNEQFF. CDR3 coding DNA: TGCGCCAGCAGCCCGGACAGGGGACCCTACAATGAGCAGTTCTTC.

This clonotype appeared a few times. The rearrangement joins TRBV12-3 or TRBV12-4 to TRBJ2-7; tentatively, D is TRBD1 (6 bases). Trimming took off 8 bases at V and 2 bases at J, with 13 bases between the two ends. This CDR3 comprises 13 residues. The CDR3 protein is CASSPGQTYEQYF. The CDR3 DNA sequence: TGTGCCAGCTCACCGGGACAAACCTACGAGCAGTACTTC.

This clonotype was counted a few times. The V call is TRBV28, the J call TRBJ2-1; D is ambiguous. Germline CDR1 MDHEN, CDR2 SYDVKM. The CDR3 covers 12 residues. The V end lost 1 base, the J end lost 10 bases, and 8 bases lay between the germline ends. As DNA, the CDR3 is TGTGCCAGCAGTTTATTAGAAGGGGAGCAGTTCTTC. This translates into CASSLLEGEQFF. Filled out from reference TRBV28 and TRBJ2-1, the complete variable domain reads DVKVTQSSRYLVKRTGEKVFLECVQDMDHENMFWYRQDPGLGLRLIYFSYDVKMKEKGDIPEGYSVSREKKERFSLILESASTNQTSMYLCASSLLEGEQFFGPGTRLTVL.

In this sample, this clonotype turned up a few times. J is TRBJ1-4 and V is TRBV3-1; weak D call: TRBD1 (5 bases). The CDR3 has 15 residues. Trimming left V 1 base short and J 5 bases short, with 11 bases between. Germline V gene lookup returns CDR1 LGHDT and CDR2 YNNKEL (reference sequence). In DNA form, the CDR3 reads TGTGCCAGCAGCCAAGGGGGGGAGATCAATGAAAAACTGTTTTTT. This gives the protein CASSQGGEINEKLFF.

This clonotype was seen more than once but under ten times. This chain uses TRBV10-3 with TRBJ2-3; D perhaps matches TRBD1 (6 bases). This CDR3 has 14 amino acids. V was shortened by 7 bases and J by 0 bases, with 11 bases between the two germline ends. Germline V lookup: CDR1 ENHRY, CDR2 SYGVKD. CDR3 amino acids: CAIKWTDSTDTQYF. The CDR3 nucleotides read TGTGCCATCAAGTGGACAGATAGCACAGATACGCAGTATTTT.

This clonotype has just a few counts. The chain combines TRBV9 with TRBJ1-2; no clear D gene. The CDR3 consists of 15 residues. V was clipped by 0 bases and J by 4 bases, with 13 bases between them. CDR1 is SGDLS, CDR2 YYNGEE, per germline. For the CDR3, the DNA is TGTGCCAGCAGCGTAGTGGGCAGCTCAGCCTATGGCTACACCTTC. Protein: CASSVVGSSAYGYTF.

The rearrangement uses TRBV7-2 and TRBJ2-1; 8 bases are a match to TRBD1. With V trimmed by 5 bases and J by 14 bases, 8 bases remained unmatched. Germline V gene sequence: CDR1 SGHTA, CDR2 FQGNSA. CDR3 size: 12 residues. For the CDR3, the DNA is TGTGCCAGCAGCCCCGACAGGGGAGGTGAGTTCTTC. The encoded protein is CASSPDRGGEFF.

J is TRBJ2-4 and V is TRBV4-3; 8 bases fit TRBD2. The V gene's germline CDR1 is LGHNA and CDR2 YSLEER. The V segment lost 2 bases and the J segment 7 bases; nucleotides outside the gene matches: 19. This CDR3 has 19 amino acids. The CDR3 is CASSQTGLAGIRKGNIQYF. The CDR3 DNA is TGCGCCAGCAGCCAAACGGGGCTAGCGGGCATAAGAAAAGGGAACATTCAGTACTTC.

This clonotype was detected only a few times. This chain joins TRBV19 and TRBJ2-7, with D tentatively TRBD2 (5 bases). CDR1 is LNHDA, CDR2 SQIVND, per germline (reference sequence). The V end lost 1 base, the J end lost 2 bases, and 9 bases lay between the germline ends. The CDR3 spans 14 residues. The CDR3 protein is CASSIVGETYEQYF. The CDR3, as DNA: TGTGCCAGTAGTATAGTGGGAGAGACCTACGAGCAGTACTTC.

This clonotype was seen repeatedly, ten times or more. The chain employs TRBV7-2 and TRBJ2-7; no firm D call. CDR3 length equals 17 residues. Germline CDR1 and CDR2: SGHTA and FQGNSA. V lost 2 bases and J 5 bases, leaving 22 bases between the germline ends. In DNA form, the CDR3 reads TGTGCCAGCAGCTTAAGGGTTCAAGGAAATAGTTTGGACGAGCAGTACTTC. Translation gives CASSLRVQGNSLDEQYF.

The chain's CDR3 is CSSPAPGLGYTF. DNA of the CDR3: TGCAGCTCGCCGGCCCCAGGGCTTGGCTACACCTTC. The chain links TRBV29-1 to TRBJ1-2; D possibly corresponds to TRBD1 (5 bases). Trimming cost V 8 bases and J 7 bases, with 17 bases left between them. The CDR3 loop spans 12 amino acids. Germline loops: CDR1 SQVTM, CDR2 ANQGSEA.

The table lists this clonotype with a few counts. The CDR3 region has the DNA TGCAGTGCTAGAGGACCGGGACTCGGAAACACCATATATTTT. Translating it yields CSARGPGLGNTIYF. The chain carries TRBV20-1 and TRBJ1-3; maybe TRBD1 (5 bases). Germline CDR1 and CDR2: DFQATT and SNEGSKA (reference sequence). V shed 1 base and J shed 4 bases, with 11 bases lying between them. This CDR3 region has 14 residues.

Only a few counts were recorded for this clonotype. The chain is built from TRBV28 and TRBJ1-1, with D perhaps matching TRBD1 (5 bases). CDR1 MDHEN and CDR2 SYDVKM come from the germline V gene. The CDR3 extends over 12 amino acids. Deletions cut 11 bases from V and 4 bases from J, with 14 bases between. The CDR3 DNA reads as TGTGCCGCCGGGGGTTCGGTCACTGAAGCTTTCTTT. Protein: CAAGGSVTEAFF.

The table lists this clonotype with a few counts. The chain couples TRBV7-2 to TRBJ1-4; 8 nucleotides align to TRBD1. Germline V CDR1 and CDR2: SGHTA, FQGNSA. This CDR3 has 15 amino acids. Trimming removed 5 bases from V and 11 bases from J; junction bases left unmatched: 13. This CDR3 is CASSNGGTGSGKLFF. CDR3 nucleotide sequence: TGTGCCAGCAGCAACGGGGGGACAGGTTCCGGGAAACTGTTTTTT. Filled out from reference TRBV7-2 and TRBJ1-4, the complete variable domain reads GAGVSQSPSNKVTEKGKDVELRCDPISGHTALYWYRQSLGQGLEFLIYFQGNSAPDKSGLPSDRFSAERTGGSVSTLTIQRTQQEDSAVYLCASSNGGTGSGKLFFGSGTQLSVL.

This clonotype turned up a few times. This chain joins TRBV4-2 and TRBJ1-3, with a tentative D call TRBD1 (5 bases). Germline CDR1 and CDR2: LGHNA and YNFKEQ. The V end was cut by 3 bases, the J end by 0 bases, with 15 bases between. The CDR3 has 17 residues. The CDR3: CASSHPTPQVSGNTIYF. The CDR3 nucleotides are TGTGCCAGCAGCCACCCTACCCCACAGGTCTCTGGAAACACCATATATTTT.